This entry lists 4 T cell receptor beta chains sequenced from one sample in a study of blood T cells in healthy people across ages. PCR was performed a second time for roughly 7 to 11 cycles using a sample-barcoded 5' primer and a J-beta primer mix. TCRdb itself ran the 5' RACE reads through MiXCR, one entry per CDR3 protein. The table includes roughly 680,000 distinct CDR3 sequences, over 40% detected once. Specimen: blood. The receptors derive from a woman of 80 years or more in good health.

Only a few counts were recorded for this clonotype. The chain is built from TRBV29-1 and TRBJ2-1; D is undetermined. In germline, CDR1 is SQVTM, CDR2 ANQGSEA. V was shortened by 6 bases and J by 2 bases, with 11 bases between the two germline ends. CDR3 length: 13 residues. The CDR3 protein is CSVATRTYNEQFF. The CDR3 bases are TGCAGCGTCGCGACACGAACCTACAATGAGCAGTTCTTC.

This chain uses TRBV24-1 with TRBJ2-1; D perhaps matches TRBD2 (5 bases). Germline values: CDR1 KGHDR, CDR2 SFDVKD. The CDR3 is 15 residues long. Trimming removed 4 bases at V and 4 bases at J, with 13 bases between. The DNA of the CDR3 is TGTGCCACCAGTGAACCCCGGGGAGATTACAATGAGCAGTTCTTC. This codes for CATSEPRGDYNEQFF.

V is TRBV12-5 and J is TRBJ1-2; D is unclear. Looked up from germline, CDR1 is LGHNT and CDR2 is FRNRAP. Between the trimmed V and J ends, which lost 4 bases and 5 bases, there was a span of 11 bases. This CDR3 is built from 13 residues. The CDR3 DNA sequence: TGTGCTAGTGGTTGGAGTTCTGCGTATGGCTACACCTTC. Translated: CASGWSSAYGYTF.

The chain joins TRBV4-2 to TRBJ1-1; D remains ambiguous. The CDR3 consists of 12 residues. The germline V gene has CDR1 LGHNA and CDR2 YNFKEQ. Trimming removed 4 bases at V and 3 bases at J, with 6 bases between. The CDR3 protein is CASSRKDTEAFF. The CDR3 DNA reads TGTGCCAGCAGCCGGAAGGACACTGAAGCTTTCTTT.